The T cell receptor beta chain described here comes from a study of shared clonotypes between healthy human individuals. General study results and limits: Four donors held roughly 5% of naive CD4 clonotypes in common. Compared with clonotypes that all four donors shared, non-shared clonotypes had lower generation probabilities.

Of note for this clone: Its antigen is not known.

TCRdb's table, derived via immunoSEQ multiplex PCR, lists solely in-frame clones and lacks some. There are roughly 2,000,000 clones in the sample; about 94% occur only once, and over 1.5% lies in the top ten. The naive CD8 fraction comprised CD45RO-negative cells positively selected for CCR7 and excluded terminally differentiated effector memory CD45RA+ cells. Each of the donors was a healthy adult who was HIV-negative and had not had a recent acute infection or vaccination. The study drew all its donors from Caucasian adults living in Nashville, Tennessee. With 1 base removed from V and 4 bases from J, the gap between germline ends came to 23 bases. The CDR3 has 18 amino acids. Looked up from germline, CDR1 is SGHDN and CDR2 is FVKESK.

The TCR originated in a man between 18 and 35 years old in good health. Some clones in this sample may be carry-over from other donors' samples. The chain uses TRBV14 and TRBJ2-7, with unresolved D. Sample: naive CD8+ T cells from PBMCs. Here the CDR3 reads CASSQVPPDGEKGYEQYF. As DNA, the CDR3 is TGTGCCAGCAGCCAAGTACCCCCTGATGGGGAAAAAGGGTACGAGCAGTACTTC.